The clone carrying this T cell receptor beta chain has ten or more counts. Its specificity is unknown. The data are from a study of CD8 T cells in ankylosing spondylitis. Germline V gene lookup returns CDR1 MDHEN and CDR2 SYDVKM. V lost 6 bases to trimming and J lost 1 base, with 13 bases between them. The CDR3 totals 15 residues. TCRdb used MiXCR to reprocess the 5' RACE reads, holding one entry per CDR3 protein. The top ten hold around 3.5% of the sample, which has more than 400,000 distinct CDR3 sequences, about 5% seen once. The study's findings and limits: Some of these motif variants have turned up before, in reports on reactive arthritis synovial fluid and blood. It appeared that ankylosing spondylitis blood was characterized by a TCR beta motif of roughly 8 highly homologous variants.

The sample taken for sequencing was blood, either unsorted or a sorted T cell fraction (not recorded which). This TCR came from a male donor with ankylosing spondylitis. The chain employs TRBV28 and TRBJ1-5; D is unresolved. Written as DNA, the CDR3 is TGTGCCAGCAGCCTACGGGTCCAAAGCAATCAGCCCCAGCATTTT. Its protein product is CASSLRVQSNQPQHF.